This entry lists 14 T cell receptor beta chains sequenced from one sample in a study of blood T cell repertoires in COVID-19. Assay: immunoSEQ multiplex PCR; the TCRdb copy retains only in-frame clones and omits some. The sample has about 160,000 clones; roughly 80% are singletons. Sequenced sample: peripheral blood. The receptors derive from a man aged 65 to 85 with acute or convalescent COVID-19.

As regards this clone: This same CDR3 is encoded by further DNA sequences in the sample. This chain uses TRBV27 with TRBJ1-5, with 9 bases lining up with TRBD1. Germline lookup yields CDR1 MNHEY and CDR2 SMNVEV (reference sequence). With V trimmed by 5 bases and J by 4 bases, 3 bases remained unmatched. This CDR3 comprises 14 residues. In DNA form, the CDR3 reads TGTGCCAGCAGTCTCGGACAGGGGAATCAGCCCCAGCATTTT. Its translation: CASSLGQGNQPQHF.

This clone was seen a few times. V and J are TRBV10-3 and TRBJ2-3; the match to TRBD2 covers 7 bases. With V trimmed by 6 bases and J by 3 bases, 6 bases remained unmatched. The CDR3 contains 14 residues. Germline CDR1 and CDR2: ENHRY and SYGVKD. CDR3 loop: CAIRGLGPTDTQYF. CDR3 nucleotides: TGTGCCATCAGAGGACTAGGCCCAACAGATACGCAGTATTTT.

V usage is TRBV9 and J usage is TRBJ2-6, with 10 bases identical to TRBD1. This CDR3 has 17 amino acids. The V and J ends lost 5 bases and 2 bases, in that order; junction bases with no gene match: 7. Germline values: CDR1 SGDLS, CDR2 YYNGEE. The CDR3 loop is CASSGGTGVTGANVLTF. The CDR3, as DNA: TGTGCCAGCAGTGGGGGGACAGGGGTAACTGGGGCCAACGTCCTGACTTTC. Based on the CDR3 plus reference TRBV9 and TRBJ2-6, the full variable domain is DSGVTQTPKHLITATGQRVTLRCSPRSGDLSVYWYQQSLDQGLQFLIQYYNGEERAKGNILERFSAQQFPDLHSELNLSSLELGDSALYFCASSGGTGVTGANVLTFGAGSRLTVL.

The sample holds one count of this clone. CDR3 protein: CASSLRDRSGNEQFF. CDR3 nucleotides: TGTGCCAGCAGCCTCAGGGACAGGAGTGGAAATGAGCAGTTCTTC. This chain uses TRBV11-3 with TRBJ2-1; 8 bases map to TRBD1. The CDR3 is 15 amino acids. Germline V gives CDR1 SGHNT, CDR2 YENEEA. J gave up 7 bases and V 5 bases, and 10 bases lay outside the gene matches.

The chain has TRBV3-1 (or the pseudogene TRBV3-2) and TRBJ1-2; no reliable D call. Germline assignment: CDR1 LGHDT and CDR2 YNNKEL (reference sequence). This CDR3 has 14 residues. Between the trimmed V and J ends, which lost 0 bases and 4 bases, there was a span of 9 bases. The CDR3 DNA is TGTGCCAGCAGCCAAGAAGTGGCCACCTATGGCTACACCTTC. Protein: CASSQEVATYGYTF.

This chain links TRBV19 with TRBJ2-2; no clear D. The CDR3 is 15 residues long. With 3 bases removed from V and 1 base from J, the gap between germline ends came to 9 bases. The germline gives CDR1 LNHDA, CDR2 SQIVND (reference sequence). The CDR3 DNA sequence: TGTGCCAGTAGTATGCAAGCGCGGAACACCGGGGAGCTGTTTTTT. Translation gives CASSMQARNTGELFF.

This clone was picked up a small number of times. The chain carries TRBV19 and TRBJ2-2; 8 bases align to TRBD1. CDR1 is LNHDA, CDR2 SQIVND, per germline (reference sequence). J lost 7 bases, V lost 3 bases, and 7 bases had no gene match. The CDR3 loop spans 15 amino acids. CDR3 DNA sequence: TGTGCCAGTAGTATCCAGGGGGCGGATGGCGGGGAGCTGTTTTTT. Translated, it gives CASSIQGADGGELFF.

The V call is TRBV5-1, the J call TRBJ1-3, with 7 bases identical to TRBD1. The CDR3 runs to 16 residues. Germline lookup yields CDR1 SGHRS and CDR2 YFSETQ. Losses at the gene ends were 2 bases for V and 3 bases for J; bases not matched to a gene: 8. This CDR3 reads CASSFSQRTGGNTIYF. The CDR3 DNA sequence: TGCGCCAGCAGCTTTTCCCAACGGACAGGTGGAAACACCATATATTTT.

This clone showed up just a few times. DNA of the CDR3: TGCGCCAGCAGCCCCCGGACAGGCGCCGAGCAGTACTTC. Translation: CASSPRTGAEQYF. The chain employs TRBV5-1 and TRBJ2-7, with 7 bases that match TRBD1. Germline V gives CDR1 SGHRS, CDR2 YFSETQ. CDR3 length equals 13 residues. V lost 4 bases, J lost 6 bases, and 7 bases stayed unmatched. Combining the CDR3 with reference TRBV5-1 and TRBJ2-7 gives the whole variable domain KAGVTQTPRYLIKTRGQQVTLSCSPISGHRSVSWYQQTPGQGLQFLFEYFSETQRNKGNFPGRFSGRQFSNSRSEMNVSTLELGDSALYLCASSPRTGAEQYFGPGTRLTVT.

This rearrangement joins TRBV9 to TRBJ1-4, with 8 bases fitting TRBD1. Per the germline V gene, CDR1 is SGDLS and CDR2 is YYNGEE. The CDR3 has 14 residues. The J segment lost 9 bases and the V segment lost 4 bases, leaving 8 bases of the junction unmatched. The CDR3 protein is CASSPGQGNQKLFF. CDR3 DNA sequence: TGTGCCAGCAGCCCAGGACAGGGAAACCAAAAACTGTTTTTT.

The chain uses TRBV18 and TRBJ2-7; 7 bases line up with TRBD1. This CDR3 is 14 amino acids long. J lost 5 bases, V lost 4 bases, and 8 bases had no gene match. CDR1 and CDR2 (germline): KGHSH, LQKENI. The CDR3, as DNA: TGTGCCAGCTCACAGACAGGGCCCGTGGACGAGCAGTACTTC. This translates into CASSQTGPVDEQYF.

V is TRBV29-1 and J is TRBJ2-3; 9 bases are shared with TRBD2. The CDR3 sequence is 14 residues long. The germline gives CDR1 SQVTM, CDR2 ANQGSEA. V was pared by 1 base and J by 1 base, with 0 bases of the junction left unmatched. This CDR3 reads CSVEGTSGTDTQYF. The CDR3 region has the DNA TGCAGCGTTGAAGGGACTAGCGGCACAGATACGCAGTATTTT.

The J gene is TRBJ2-3, the V gene TRBV5-1; D is possibly TRBD2 (5 bases). The germline CDR1 and CDR2 sequences are SGHRS and YFSETQ. Trimming took off 4 bases at V and 6 bases at J, with 18 bases between the two ends. The CDR3 totals 15 residues. CDR3 nucleotide sequence: TGCGCCAGCAGCCCTGGCATGGGGAGTACCGATACGCAGTATTTT. Protein: CASSPGMGSTDTQYF.

V usage is TRBV27 and J usage is TRBJ2-3; D is possibly TRBD1 (5 bases). The V end lost 8 bases, the J end lost 3 bases, and 15 bases lay between the germline ends. The CDR3 covers 14 residues. The germline V gene has CDR1 MNHEY and CDR2 SMNVEV (reference sequence). The CDR3, as DNA: TGTGCCAGCGAAGGATCCCAGGGTACAGATACGCAGTATTTT. Its translation is CASEGSQGTDTQYF.